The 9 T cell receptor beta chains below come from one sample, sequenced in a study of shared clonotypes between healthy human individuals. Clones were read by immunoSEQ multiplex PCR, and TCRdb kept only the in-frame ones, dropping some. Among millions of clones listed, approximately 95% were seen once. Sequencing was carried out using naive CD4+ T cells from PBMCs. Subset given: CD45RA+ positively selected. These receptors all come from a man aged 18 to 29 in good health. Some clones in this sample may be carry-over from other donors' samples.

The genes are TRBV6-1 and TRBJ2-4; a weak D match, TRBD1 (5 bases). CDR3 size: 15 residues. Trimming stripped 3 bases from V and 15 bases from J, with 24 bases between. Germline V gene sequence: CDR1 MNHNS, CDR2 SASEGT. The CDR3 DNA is TGTGCCAGCAGTGACCTACCATTGACAGCCCCCTCCAGGTACTTC. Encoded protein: CASSDLPLTAPSRYF.

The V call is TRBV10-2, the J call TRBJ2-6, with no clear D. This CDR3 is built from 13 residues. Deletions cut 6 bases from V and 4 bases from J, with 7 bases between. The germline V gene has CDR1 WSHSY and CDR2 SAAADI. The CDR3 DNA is TGCGCCAGCAGCCCGTCCGGGGCCAACGTCCTGACTTTC. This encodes CASSPSGANVLTF.

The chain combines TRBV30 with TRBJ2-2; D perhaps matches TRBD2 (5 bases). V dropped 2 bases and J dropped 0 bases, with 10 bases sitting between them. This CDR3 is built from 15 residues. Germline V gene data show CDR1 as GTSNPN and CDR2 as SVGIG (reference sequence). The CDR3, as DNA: TGTGCCTGGAGTAGAGGGCAGACGAACACCGGGGAGCTGTTTTTT. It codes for CAWSRGQTNTGELFF.

The CDR3 DNA follows: TGCAGCGTTGCTACGACAGGGACCTCCACAGATACGCAGTATTTT. Its protein product is CSVATTGTSTDTQYF. The chain employs TRBV29-1 and TRBJ2-3, with 7 nucleotides matching TRBD1. Germline V lookup: CDR1 SQVTM, CDR2 ANQGSEA. CDR3 length: 15 amino acids. Trimming at V came to 4 bases and at J to 2 bases, leaving 9 bases not matched to a gene.

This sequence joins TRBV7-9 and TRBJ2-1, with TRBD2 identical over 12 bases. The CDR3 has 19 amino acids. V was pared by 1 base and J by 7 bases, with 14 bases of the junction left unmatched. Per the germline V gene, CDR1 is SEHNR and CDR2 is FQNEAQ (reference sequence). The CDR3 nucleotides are TGTGCCAGCAGCTTAGTCCCCACGGCTAGCGGGAGGGTTGGGAATGAGCAGTTCTTC. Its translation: CASSLVPTASGRVGNEQFF.

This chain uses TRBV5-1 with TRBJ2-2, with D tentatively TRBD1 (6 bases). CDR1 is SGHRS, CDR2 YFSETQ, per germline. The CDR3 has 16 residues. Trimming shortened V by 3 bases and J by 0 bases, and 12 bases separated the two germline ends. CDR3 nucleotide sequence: TGCGCCAGCAGCTCACCGGGACACCCGAACACCGGGGAGCTGTTTTTT. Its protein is CASSSPGHPNTGELFF.

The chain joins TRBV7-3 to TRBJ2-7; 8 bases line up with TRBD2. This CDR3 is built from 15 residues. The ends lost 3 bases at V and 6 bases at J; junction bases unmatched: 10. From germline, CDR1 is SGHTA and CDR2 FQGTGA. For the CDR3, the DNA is TGTGCCAGCAGCTTGGGTAGCCTAGCGGGCGCCGAGCAGTACTTC. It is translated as CASSLGSLAGAEQYF.

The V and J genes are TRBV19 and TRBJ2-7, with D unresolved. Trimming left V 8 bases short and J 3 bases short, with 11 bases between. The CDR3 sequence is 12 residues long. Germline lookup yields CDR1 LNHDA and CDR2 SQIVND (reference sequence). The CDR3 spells CASSMTDYEQYF. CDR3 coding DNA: TGTGCCAGTTCCATGACTGACTACGAGCAGTACTTC.

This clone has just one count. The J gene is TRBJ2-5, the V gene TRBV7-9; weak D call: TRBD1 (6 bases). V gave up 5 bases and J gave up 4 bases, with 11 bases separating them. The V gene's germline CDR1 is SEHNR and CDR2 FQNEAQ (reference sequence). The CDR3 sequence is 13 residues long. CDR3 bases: TGTGCCAGCAGCCACAGGGTCCGAGAGACCCAGTACTTC. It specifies CASSHRVRETQYF.